Following are 17 T cell receptor beta chains from one sample sequenced in a study of T cell responses to AZD1222 COVID-19 vaccine. Assay used: immunoSEQ multiplex PCR; TCRdb lists only in-frame clones, some missing. The sample holds 100,000 to 150,000 clones; about 90% are singletons and the top ten take approximately 5.4%. Sequencing was performed on peripheral blood, taken on day 0 of AZD1222 vaccination. These receptors all stem from an adult in good health.

V gene TRBV28 combines with J gene TRBJ2-2, with D unresolved. The CDR3 contains 15 residues. V lost 6 bases to trimming and J lost 5 bases, with 16 bases between them. Germline V gene lookup returns CDR1 MDHEN and CDR2 SYDVKM. The CDR3 sequence: CASSPPDRQTGELFF. CDR3 in DNA: TGTGCCAGCAGCCCGCCGGACCGACAAACCGGGGAGCTGTTTTTT.

This clone was found a few times. V gene TRBV7-8 combines with J gene TRBJ1-4, with D perhaps TRBD1 (5 bases). There are 16 residues in the CDR3. V lost 2 bases and J lost 0, with 10 bases in between. Germline CDR1 SGHVS, CDR2 FQNEAQ. For the CDR3, the DNA is TGTGCCAGCAGCTTACACAGGACGGCAACTAATGAAAAACTGTTTTTT. Amino acid sequence: CASSLHRTATNEKLFF.

The gene calls are TRBV29-1 and TRBJ1-2; perhaps TRBD1 as D (6 bases). V was shortened by 1 base and J by 0 bases, with 12 bases between the two germline ends. This CDR3 comprises 15 residues. Germline V gene sequence: CDR1 SQVTM, CDR2 ANQGSEA. CDR3 region: CSVEVGGASNYGYTF. The CDR3 nucleotides read TGCAGCGTTGAAGTGGGGGGGGCGTCTAACTATGGCTACACCTTC.

The V call is TRBV19, the J call TRBJ2-1; 8 bases map to TRBD1. V gave up 4 bases and J gave up 6 bases; unmatched junction bases: 5. The CDR3 contains 14 residues. Germline loops: CDR1 LNHDA, CDR2 SQIVND (reference sequence). The CDR3 nucleotides are TGTGCCAGTAGTAGGACAGGGATGGTCAATGAGCAGTTCTTC. Translated: CASSRTGMVNEQFF.

CDR3 protein: CSASFLGGSREQYF. As DNA, the CDR3 is TGCAGTGCTAGTTTCCTCGGGGGCTCTCGGGAGCAGTACTTC. The chain carries TRBV20-1 and TRBJ2-7; perhaps D is TRBD1 or TRBD2 (6 bases each). The length of the CDR3 is 14 residues. Trimming removed 3 bases from V and 7 bases from J, with 19 bases in between. Germline CDR1 is DFQATT and CDR2 is SNEGSKA (reference sequence).

CDR3 in amino acids: CASSFWQRKAFF. CDR3 in DNA: TGTGCCAGCAGTTTCTGGCAACGGAAAGCTTTCTTT. The gene calls are TRBV28 and TRBJ1-1; D is unclear. The CDR3 spans 12 residues. Trimming took off 3 bases at V and 9 bases at J, with 11 bases between the two ends. CDR1 is MDHEN and CDR2 is SYDVKM in the germline V gene.

V gene TRBV4-1 combines with J gene TRBJ2-1, with 12 bases fitting TRBD2. The germline gives CDR1 MGHRA, CDR2 YSYEKL. With 3 bases clipped from V and 5 bases from J, the junction kept 5 bases outside the gene matches. This CDR3 is built from 16 residues. The CDR3 DNA reads as TGCGCCAGCAGCCACGCGACTAGCGGGGGCAACAATGAGCAGTTCTTC. It codes for CASSHATSGGNNEQFF.

This rearrangement joins TRBV11-3 to TRBJ2-3; D is possibly TRBD1 or TRBD2 (5 bases each). The CDR3 length is 13 residues. The germline V gene encodes CDR1 SGHNT and CDR2 YENEEA. The V gene lost 8 bases and the J gene lost 6 bases, with 15 bases spanning the gap. CDR3 sequence reads: CASSFGDADTQYF. The CDR3 nucleotides are TGTGCCAGCTCCTTCGGGGACGCGGATACGCAGTATTTT.

In this sample, this clone turned up once. V is TRBV3-1 (or the pseudogene TRBV3-2) and J is TRBJ2-7, with 7 bases matching TRBD2. V was pared by 3 bases and J by 6 bases, with 2 bases of the junction left unmatched. From germline, CDR1 is LGHDT and CDR2 YNNKEL (reference sequence). The CDR3 is made up of 12 amino acids. CDR3 loop: CASSQWEGEQYF. The CDR3 coding sequence is TGTGCCAGCAGCCAGTGGGAGGGCGAGCAGTACTTC.

This clone was observed a single time. This chain connects TRBV19 to TRBJ2-1; the D gene is possibly TRBD2 (7 bases). This CDR3 spans 15 amino acids. V lost 0 bases and J 4 bases, leaving 10 bases between the germline ends. Looked up from germline, CDR1 is LNHDA and CDR2 is SQIVND (reference sequence). CDR3 region: CASSIEGGGYNEQFF. CDR3 DNA sequence: TGTGCCAGTAGTATAGAGGGAGGGGGTTACAATGAGCAGTTCTTC.

V is TRBV6-5 and J is TRBJ2-2; 8 bases align to TRBD1. The CDR3 covers 15 residues. Germline V gene data show CDR1 as MNHEY and CDR2 as SVGAGI. Germline trimming cut 2 bases from V and 3 bases from J; bases unmatched to any gene: 2. The CDR3 sequence: CASSYEQGDTGELFF. The CDR3 DNA follows: TGTGCCAGCAGTTACGAACAGGGGGACACCGGGGAGCTGTTTTTT.

The chain couples TRBV19 to TRBJ1-1; no reliable D call. Germline V gene data show CDR1 as LNHDA and CDR2 as SQIVND (reference sequence). The CDR3 covers 13 residues. V shed 3 bases and J shed 1 base, with 6 bases lying between them. The CDR3 loop reads CASSIWQNTEAFF. For the CDR3, the DNA is TGTGCCAGTAGTATTTGGCAGAACACTGAAGCTTTCTTT.

The chain has TRBV2 and TRBJ2-2, with 7 bases that match TRBD2. CDR3 size: 13 residues. CDR1 and CDR2 from the germline V gene are SNHLY and FYNNEI. J was trimmed by 4 bases and V by 8 bases; bases with no gene match: 4. CDR3 DNA sequence: TGTGCCAGCGCGGGAGTGCCCACCGGGGAGCTGTTTTTT. It specifies CASAGVPTGELFF.

The V call is TRBV5-5, the J call TRBJ1-5; TRBD1 matches 8 bases. This CDR3 contains 16 residues. V was pared by 2 bases and J by 5 bases, with 9 bases of the junction left unmatched. Germline CDR1 SGHKS, CDR2 YYEKEE (reference sequence). The CDR3 DNA follows: TGTGCCAGCAGCTTTGAAGGGACAGGTTACTATCAGCCCCAGCATTTT. It encodes CASSFEGTGYYQPQHF.

V usage is TRBV14 and J usage is TRBJ1-2; TRBD1 might be the D (6 bases). Per the germline V gene, CDR1 is SGHDN and CDR2 is FVKESK. The germline V and J ends were trimmed by 3 bases and 4 bases, with 15 bases remaining between them. The CDR3 has 15 amino acids. Here the CDR3 reads CASSQNRDILYGYTF. In nucleotides, the CDR3 is TGTGCCAGCAGCCAGAACCGGGACATCCTCTATGGCTACACCTTC.

This clone was detected once. This CDR3 reads CASSLTDRTEQFF. DNA of the CDR3: TGTGCCAGCAGCTTAACGGACCGAACCGAGCAGTTCTTC. The rearrangement uses TRBV7-3 and TRBJ2-1; D is undetermined. This CDR3 comprises 13 residues. Germline CDR1 and CDR2: SGHTA and FQGTGA. Between the trimmed V and J ends, which lost 0 bases and 10 bases, there was a span of 10 bases.

CDR3 region: CASGQEPMNTEAFF. Here the CDR3 DNA reads TGCGCCAGCGGACAGGAGCCGATGAACACTGAAGCTTTCTTT. V gene TRBV5-1 combines with J gene TRBJ1-1, with TRBD1 identical over 7 bases. Germline V CDR1 and CDR2: SGHRS, YFSETQ. V trimming: 7 bases; J trimming: 0 bases; junction bases outside the gene matches: 6. CDR3 length equals 14 residues. Filled out from reference TRBV5-1 and TRBJ1-1, the complete variable domain reads KAGVTQTPRYLIKTRGQQVTLSCSPISGHRSVSWYQQTPGQGLQFLFEYFSETQRNKGNFPGRFSGRQFSNSRSEMNVSTLELGDSALYLCASGQEPMNTEAFFGQGTRLTVV.